This T cell receptor (beta chain) came from a study of response to subunit inactivated influenza vaccine. Notes on the study in general: The study's authors posited that every seasonal influenza vaccination enlists few new T cells.

This clonotype was observed at least ten times. What it recognizes is unknown. The germline CDR1 and CDR2 sequences are SGHRS and YFSETQ. The trim removed 5 bases at V and 1 base at J, leaving 6 bases unmatched. The CDR3 covers 15 residues. TCRdb redid the calling of the RT-PCR reads with MiXCR, one entry per CDR3 protein. The sample shows approximately 530,000 distinct CDR3 sequences, approximately 7.2% of them seen only once. The TCR sequence derives from a man aged 50-75 years who received an inactivated influenza vaccine. V and J are TRBV5-1 and TRBJ1-1; 9 bases align to TRBD1. The sequenced sample was PBMCs from blood, obtained around 25 months after vaccination. The CDR3 DNA reads TGCGCCAGCAGTCATGGACAGGGGAGGAACACTGAAGCTTTCTTT. Translated: CASSHGQGRNTEAFF.